This TCR beta chain was retrieved from a study of cytomegalovirus exposure and HLA in healthy donors. Study-wide background: Researchers previously reported finding 90 million to 130 million unique TCR beta sequences from around 200 million T cells. Findings and caveats of the study: Later analysis showed TCR association rates varying by HLA locus, highest for DRB1 and lowest for HLA-C.

In regard to this clone: Its antigen is undetermined. The CDR3 ends on some other residue instead of the conserved phenylalanine or tryptophan, so this is likely a read error.

The PCR employed 60 Vbeta primers together with 13 Jbeta primers. Sequencing was performed with immunoSEQ multiplex PCR; in TCRdb, only in-frame clones are kept and a portion is missing. The repertoire holds 200,000 to 250,000 clones, with around 80% as singletons. Germline V gene data show CDR1 as MDHEN and CDR2 as SYDVKM. This CDR3 is 12 amino acids long. V was trimmed by 5 bases and J by 2 bases, leaving 6 bases between them. This chain links TRBV28 with TRBJ1-2; D is ambiguous. The source of this sequence is a man aged 45 to 65 in good health and CMV-seronegative. Sequenced input: PBMCs. The CDR3 is CASSPVNYGYTL. In DNA form, the CDR3 reads TGTGCCAGCAGTCCCGTGAACTATGGCTACACCCTC.